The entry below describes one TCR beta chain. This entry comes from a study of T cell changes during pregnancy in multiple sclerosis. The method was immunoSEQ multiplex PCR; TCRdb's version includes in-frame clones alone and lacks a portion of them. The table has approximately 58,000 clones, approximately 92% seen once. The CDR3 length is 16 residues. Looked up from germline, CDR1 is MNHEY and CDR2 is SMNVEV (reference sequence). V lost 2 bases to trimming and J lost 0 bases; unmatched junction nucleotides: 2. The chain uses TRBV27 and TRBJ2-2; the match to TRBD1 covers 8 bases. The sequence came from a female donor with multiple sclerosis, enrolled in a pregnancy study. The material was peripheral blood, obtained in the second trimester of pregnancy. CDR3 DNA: TGTGCCAGCAGTTTACGGGGACAGGCGAACACCGGGGAGCTGTTTTTT. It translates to CASSLRGQANTGELFF.